Each of the 8 T cell receptor beta chains below was sequenced from the same sample in a study of technical replicates of blood from a few donors. The method was immunoSEQ multiplex PCR; TCRdb's version includes in-frame clones alone and lacks a portion of them. The sample yields 62,000 or so clones, around nine tenths seen once. The sample consisted of PBMCs. All receptors derive from a human donor in good health. Some clones in this sample may be carry-over from other donors' samples.

The chain is built from TRBV4-3 and TRBJ1-3; D remains ambiguous. Germline CDR1 and CDR2: LGHNA and YSLEER. There are 16 residues in the CDR3. Trimming pared 4 bases from V and 0 bases from J, leaving 13 bases between. CDR3 nucleotide sequence: TGCGCCAGCAGCCCCATCGTTAAGAGCTCTGGAAACACCATATATTTT. It translates to CASSPIVKSSGNTIYF.

The rearrangement joins TRBV7-9 to TRBJ2-1, with D uncertain. V gave up 5 bases and J gave up 10 bases, with 9 bases separating them. Per germline, CDR1 SEHNR and CDR2 FQNEAQ (reference sequence). The CDR3 length is 11 residues. The CDR3 DNA is TGTGCCAGCAGCCCCAACTTAGAGCAGTTCTTC. Translating it yields CASSPNLEQFF. Based on the CDR3 plus reference TRBV7-9 and TRBJ2-1, the full variable domain is DTGVSQNPRHKITKRGQNVTFRCDPISEHNRLYWYRQTLGQGPEFLTYFQNEAQLEKSRLLSDRFSAERPKGSFSTLEIQRTEQGDSAMYLCASSPNLEQFFGPGTRLTVL.

The chain couples TRBV6-5 to TRBJ2-3; D may be TRBD1 (5 bases). From germline, CDR1 is MNHEY and CDR2 SVGAGI. Trimming cost V 5 bases and J 4 bases, with 16 bases left between them. There are 15 residues in the CDR3. CDR3 amino acids: CASSLRDSPPDTQYF. The DNA of the CDR3 is TGTGCCAGCAGTCTCAGGGATTCCCCTCCAGATACGCAGTATTTT.

The chain uses TRBV6-6 and TRBJ2-1; 10 bases fit TRBD2. The CDR3 is made up of 14 amino acids. Trimming cost V 0 bases and J 8 bases; bases outside gene matches: 1. The germline V gene encodes CDR1 MNHNY and CDR2 SVGAGI (reference sequence). The CDR3 reads CASSYSGTSDEQFF. DNA for the CDR3: TGTGCCAGCAGTTACTCTGGGACTAGCGATGAGCAGTTCTTC.

V is TRBV7-9 and J is TRBJ2-7, with D unclear. The CDR3 has 11 residues. Germline V lookup: CDR1 SEHNR, CDR2 FQNEAQ (reference sequence). V gave up 6 bases and J gave up 3 bases, with 6 bases separating them. The CDR3 protein is CASSPIYEQYF. As DNA, the CDR3 is TGTGCCAGCAGTCCTATCTACGAGCAGTACTTC.

CDR3 loop: CASSPRRGAENGYTF. Written as DNA, the CDR3 is TGTGCCAGCTCACCACGAAGGGGCGCTGAGAATGGCTACACCTTC. V usage is TRBV18 and J usage is TRBJ1-2, with D tentatively TRBD1 (5 bases). The CDR3 has 15 amino acids. Trimming left V 1 base short and J 6 bases short, with 15 bases between. The germline gives CDR1 KGHSH, CDR2 LQKENI.

The rearrangement uses TRBV6-1 and TRBJ1-1; the match to TRBD1 covers 9 bases. Germline trimming cut 8 bases from V and 3 bases from J; bases unmatched to any gene: 7. CDR1 is MNHNS and CDR2 is SASEGT in the germline V gene. CDR3 size: 14 residues. In nucleotides, the CDR3 is TGTGCCAGCGGAGAGGGGGACAGGGACACTGAAGCTTTCTTT. Its protein product is CASGEGDRDTEAFF.

This clone occurred a few times. The V gene is TRBV11-3, the J gene TRBJ2-7, with TRBD2 identical over 7 bases. Looked up from germline, CDR1 is SGHNT and CDR2 is YENEEA. V gave up 2 bases and J gave up 7 bases; unmatched junction bases: 11. CDR3 length: 15 residues. CDR3 in DNA: TGTGCCAGCAGCTTAAGCCCTAGCGGCGGCGCAGAGCAGTACTTC. Its translation: CASSLSPSGGAEQYF. The full variable domain, in which reference TRBV11-3 and TRBJ2-7 provide the parts outside the CDR3, is EAGVVQSPRYKIIEKKQPVAFWCNPISGHNTLYWYLQNLGQGPELLIRYENEEAVDDSQLPKDRFSAERLKGVDSTLKIQPAELGDSAVYLCASSLSPSGGAEQYFGPGTRLTVT.